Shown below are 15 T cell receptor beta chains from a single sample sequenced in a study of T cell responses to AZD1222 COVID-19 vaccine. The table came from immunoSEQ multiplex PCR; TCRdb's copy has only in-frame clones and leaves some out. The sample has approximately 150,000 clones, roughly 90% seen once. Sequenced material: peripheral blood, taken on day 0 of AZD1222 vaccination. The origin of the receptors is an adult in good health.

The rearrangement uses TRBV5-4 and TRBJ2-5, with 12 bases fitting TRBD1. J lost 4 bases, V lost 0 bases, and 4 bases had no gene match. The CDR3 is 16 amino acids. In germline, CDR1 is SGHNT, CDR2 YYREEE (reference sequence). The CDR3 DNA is TGTGCCAGCAGCTTGGAGGGACAGGGGGCCCGAGAGACCCAGTACTTC. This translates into CASSLEGQGARETQYF.

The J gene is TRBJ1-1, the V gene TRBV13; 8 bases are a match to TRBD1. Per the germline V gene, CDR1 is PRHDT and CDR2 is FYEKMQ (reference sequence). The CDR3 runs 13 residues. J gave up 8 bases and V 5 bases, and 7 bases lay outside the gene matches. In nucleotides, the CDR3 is TGTGCCAGCAGCCCTTACAGGGGGTCGGAAGCTTTCTTT. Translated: CASSPYRGSEAFF.

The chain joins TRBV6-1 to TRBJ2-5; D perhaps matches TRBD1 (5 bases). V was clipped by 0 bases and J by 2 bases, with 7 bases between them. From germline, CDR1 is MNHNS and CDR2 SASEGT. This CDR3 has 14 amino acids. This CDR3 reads CASSEAGLQETQYF. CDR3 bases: TGTGCCAGCAGTGAAGCGGGGCTACAAGAGACCCAGTACTTC.

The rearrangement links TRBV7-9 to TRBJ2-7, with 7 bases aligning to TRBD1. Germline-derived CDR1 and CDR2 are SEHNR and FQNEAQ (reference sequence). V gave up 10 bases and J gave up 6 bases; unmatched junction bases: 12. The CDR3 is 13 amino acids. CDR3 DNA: TGTGCCACCTCACAGGGGCCAAGCCCCGAGCAGTACTTC. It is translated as CATSQGPSPEQYF. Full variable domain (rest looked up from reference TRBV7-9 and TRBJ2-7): DTGVSQNPRHKITKRGQNVTFRCDPISEHNRLYWYRQTLGQGPEFLTYFQNEAQLEKSRLLSDRFSAERPKGSFSTLEIQRTEQGDSAMYLCATSQGPSPEQYFGPGTRLTVT.

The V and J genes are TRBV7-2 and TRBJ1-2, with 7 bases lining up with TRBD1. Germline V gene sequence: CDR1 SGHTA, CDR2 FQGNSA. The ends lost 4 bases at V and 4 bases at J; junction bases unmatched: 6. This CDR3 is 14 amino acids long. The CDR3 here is CASSSNKGAYGYTF. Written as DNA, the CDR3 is TGTGCCAGCAGCTCTAACAAGGGGGCCTATGGCTACACCTTC.

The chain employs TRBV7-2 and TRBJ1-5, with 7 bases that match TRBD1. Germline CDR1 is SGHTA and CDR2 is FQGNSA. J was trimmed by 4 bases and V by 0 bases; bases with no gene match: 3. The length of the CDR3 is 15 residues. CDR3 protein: CASSLAAGGNQPQHF. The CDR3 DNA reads TGTGCCAGCAGCTTAGCGGCAGGGGGAAATCAGCCCCAGCATTTT.

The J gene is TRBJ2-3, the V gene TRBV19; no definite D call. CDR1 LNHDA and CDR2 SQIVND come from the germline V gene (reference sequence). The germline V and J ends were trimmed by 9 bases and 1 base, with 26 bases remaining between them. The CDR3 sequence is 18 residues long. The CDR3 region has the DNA TGTGCCAGCGCCAAGTGGGCTAGTACAAAGTCGGGCACAGATACGCAGTATTTT. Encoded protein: CASAKWASTKSGTDTQYF. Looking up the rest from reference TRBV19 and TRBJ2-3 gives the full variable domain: DGGITQSPKYLFRKEGQNVTLSCEQNLNHDAMYWYRQDPGQGLRLIYYSQIVNDFQKGDIAEGYSVSREKKESFPLTVTSAQKNPTAFYLCASAKWASTKSGTDTQYFGPGTRLTVL.

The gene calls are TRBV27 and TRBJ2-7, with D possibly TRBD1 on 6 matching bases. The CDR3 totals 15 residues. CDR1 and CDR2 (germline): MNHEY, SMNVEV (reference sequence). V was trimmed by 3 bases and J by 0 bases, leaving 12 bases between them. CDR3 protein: CASSFRGSTSYEQYF. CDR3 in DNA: TGTGCCAGCAGTTTCAGGGGCTCGACCTCCTACGAGCAGTACTTC.

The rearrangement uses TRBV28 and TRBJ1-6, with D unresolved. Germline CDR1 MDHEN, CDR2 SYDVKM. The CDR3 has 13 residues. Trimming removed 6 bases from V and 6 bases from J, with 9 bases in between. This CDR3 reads CASRAVGNSPLHF. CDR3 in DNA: TGTGCCAGCAGGGCGGTCGGTAATTCACCCCTCCACTTT.

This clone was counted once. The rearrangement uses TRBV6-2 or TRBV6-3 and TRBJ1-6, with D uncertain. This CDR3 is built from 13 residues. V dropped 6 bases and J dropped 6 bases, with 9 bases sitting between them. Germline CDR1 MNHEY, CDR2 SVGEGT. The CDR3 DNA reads TGTGCCAGCAGCGCGAATTTTAATTCACCCCTCCACTTT. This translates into CASSANFNSPLHF.

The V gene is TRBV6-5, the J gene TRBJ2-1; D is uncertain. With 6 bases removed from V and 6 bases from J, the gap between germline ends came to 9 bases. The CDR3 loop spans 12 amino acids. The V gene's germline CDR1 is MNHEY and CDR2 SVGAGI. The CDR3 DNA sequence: TGTGCCAGCAGCCTAAGGGTCAATGAGCAGTTCTTC. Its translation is CASSLRVNEQFF.

This chain's CDR3 is CASSPYGTSSSYNSPLHF. For the CDR3, the DNA is TGTGCCAGCAGTCCGTACGGAACCTCGAGCTCCTATAATTCACCCCTCCACTTT. The rearrangement joins TRBV27 to TRBJ1-6; D unclear. Trimming pared 5 bases from V and 0 bases from J, leaving 17 bases between. Germline V gene lookup returns CDR1 MNHEY and CDR2 SMNVEV (reference sequence). CDR3 length: 18 amino acids.

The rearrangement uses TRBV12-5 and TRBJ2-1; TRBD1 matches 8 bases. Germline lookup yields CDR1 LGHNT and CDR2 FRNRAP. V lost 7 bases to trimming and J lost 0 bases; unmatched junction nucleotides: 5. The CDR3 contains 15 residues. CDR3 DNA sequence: TGTGCTAGTGTCACAACAGGGGGCTCCTACAATGAGCAGTTCTTC. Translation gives CASVTTGGSYNEQFF.

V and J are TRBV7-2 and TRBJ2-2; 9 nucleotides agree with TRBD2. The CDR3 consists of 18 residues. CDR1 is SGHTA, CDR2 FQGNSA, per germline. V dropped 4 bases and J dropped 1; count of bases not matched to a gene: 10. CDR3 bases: TGTGCCAGCAGCTCCCCCCAGCGGGAGGCAATGAACACCGGGGAGCTGTTTTTT. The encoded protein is CASSSPQREAMNTGELFF.

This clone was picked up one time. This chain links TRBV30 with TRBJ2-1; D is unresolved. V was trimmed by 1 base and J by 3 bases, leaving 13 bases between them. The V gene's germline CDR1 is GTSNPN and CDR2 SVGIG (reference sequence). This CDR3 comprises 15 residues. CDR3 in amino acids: CAWSAPVRLYNEQFF. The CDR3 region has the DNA TGTGCCTGGAGTGCCCCCGTGAGACTCTACAATGAGCAGTTCTTC. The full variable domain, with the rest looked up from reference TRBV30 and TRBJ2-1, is SQTIHQWPATLVQPVGSPLSLECTVEGTSNPNLYWYRQAAGRGLQLLFYSVGIGQISSEVPQNLSASRPQDRQFILSSKKLLLSDSGFYLCAWSAPVRLYNEQFFGPGTRLTVL.